Included here is one TCR beta chain sequence, with context. Its antigen is currently not known. No base qualities exist here, and no much larger clone lies one base off it. This sample was included in a study of blood T cells in healthy people across ages (dated by TCRdb to the mid-2010s). With regard to the full study: In model experiments, template switching captured about one uniquely barcoded TCR beta cDNA molecule for every two T cells. Using deep sequencing normalized with unique cDNA molecular identifiers, the study measured how TCR beta repertoire diversity changes with age. Donors were grouped into four age groups: young (average approximately 16 years), middle-aged (over 35), aged (62) and long-lived (82). To avoid experimental bias, donors of different ages were distributed randomly across sequencing lanes. For two donors (one aged 18 to 29 and one aged 80 or older), the study analyzed two additional independent replicas of 1 million unique cDNA reads from the same blood draw. The paper as a whole reports these results and caveats: The CMV infection status of donors was not known, potentially confounding age-related changes in expanded clonotypes. The long-lived group showed more naive CD4+ T cells, fewer expanded clones and increased TCR diversity than the aged group, suggesting age selection. The percentage of naive T cells measured by flow cytometry correlated strongly with observed TCR beta diversity. Estimates of total diversity based on one million sequenced T cells were considered lower bounds and underestimates. Observed TCR beta diversity per million T cells fell roughly linearly with age, and a significant reduction was already apparent by age around 40. Bulk unsorted PBMC profiling prevented conclusive comparison of naive and antigen-experienced compartments.

Reading the germline V gene gives CDR1 MDHEN and CDR2 SYDVKM. The CDR3 numbers 15 residues from cysteine through phenylalanine. Only CDR3 DNA is held: 45 bases, read in frame from base 1. Trimming takes 7 bases off V and 5 bases off J; junction bases not matched to a gene: 6. Library creation used 5' RACE. Sequencing instrument: Illumina HiSeq 2500. A second roughly 6 to 11 cycle PCR used a sample-barcoded 5' primer and a J-beta primer mix. A unique molecular identifier was introduced onto each TCR beta cDNA molecule by a template-switch 5' adaptor carrying 12 random nucleotides. Each sample yielded at least 2.5 million CDR3-containing paired-end reads. The Mint cDNA synthesis kit, primed by a TRBC-specific oligonucleotide, was used to synthesize first-strand cDNA from all RNA. Following uracil-DNA glycosylase treatment, all cDNA underwent a first 18-cycle PCR with the universal primers M1SS and BC2_uni_R. The study's processing was this. Normalization of each sample was performed by random selection of 1 million high-quality reads, each carrying a distinct molecular identifier. Instead of being binned into consensus sequences, reads with shared molecular identifiers were discarded. MiTCR, set to a Q25 quality threshold and the strictest error-elimination algorithm, was used for CDR3 identification, clonotype clustering and error correction. Lower-bound total TCR beta diversity was estimated with a nonparametric unseen species model using Euler transformation. TCRdb redid the processing of the public reads, applying fastp at Q25 and MiXCR, and retained in-frame beta chains. Entries that share a CDR3 protein sequence are merged under the most common genes and DNA. The V and J calls follow TCRdb's processing rather than the paper's. The table for this sample lists approximately 730,000 distinct CDR3 sequences; approximately 53% of them were counted only once. About two fifths of the sample is taken by the ten largest.

The roughly 38 donors, aged about 6 to 90 years, were systemically healthy Caucasian individuals from Russia. Each donor gave about 9.8 milliliters of peripheral blood, drawn into EDTA-treated Vacutainer tubes. Ficoll-Paque density-gradient centrifugation was used to isolate PBMCs, with at least 7 million obtained per sample. Trizol reagent was used to extract total RNA from PBMCs, with at least 6 micrograms per sample. Naive CD45RAhigh/CD27high T cell percentages were measured by flow cytometry on a PBMC aliquot from every donor. The receptor was isolated from an elderly man in good health. Sequencing was done on a sample of blood. The chain was built from TRBV28 and TRBJ2-1, with TRBD2 identical over 12 junction bases. In nucleotides, the sequence is TGTGCCAGCAAGCTAGCGGGAGGGCCCCACAATGAGCAGTTCTTC. The translation is CASKLAGGPHNEQFF.